The table lists the clone carrying this T cell receptor beta chain with a few counts. This sample is drawn from a study of response to subunit inactivated influenza vaccine. TCRdb used MiXCR to reprocess the RT-PCR reads, holding one entry per CDR3 protein. The repertoire holds 500,000 to 550,000 distinct CDR3 sequences, with 6.5% to 8% as singletons. V was clipped by 1 base and J by 3 bases; unmatched bases: 0. Germline loops: CDR1 SGHRS, CDR2 YFSETQ. The CDR3 sequence is 14 residues long. The receptor was isolated from a man aged 45 to 75 who received an inactivated influenza vaccine. The chain is built from TRBV5-1 and TRBJ2-2; TRBD2 matches 7 bases. Sample: PBMCs from blood, taken roughly 24 months after vaccination. This chain's CDR3 is CASSLRGDTGELFF. DNA of the CDR3: TGCGCCAGCAGCTTGCGGGGGGACACCGGGGAGCTGTTTTTT.